Reported below is one TCR beta chain. These data come from a study of blood T cell repertoires in COVID-19. In the study overall: Donors in the United States, Italy and Spain gave samples during acute or convalescent COVID-19. The cDNA or gDNA used as material had been derived from T cells, B-cell-depleted T cells, or PBMCs.

Original data processing: Amplified reference gene primers provided the basis for estimating nucleated cell counts. Clones were read by immunoSEQ multiplex PCR, and TCRdb kept only the in-frame ones, dropping some. That table supplies the V and J calls and clone size; D and trimming were determined from the DNA. Of approximately 180,000 clones in the sample, 70% to 90% were seen once. The germline gives CDR1 MNHNS, CDR2 SASEGT. V was trimmed by 1 base and J by 6 bases, leaving 13 bases between them. The CDR3 runs to 15 residues. Sequencing input: peripheral blood. The receptor was derived from a man in his fifties or sixties with active or convalescent COVID-19. The chain combines TRBV6-1 with TRBJ1-5; no definite D call. CDR3 DNA sequence: TGTGCCAGCAGTGAAGGTCTGGCGGTAGTTCAGCCCCAGCATTTT. Translating it yields CASSEGLAVVQPQHF.